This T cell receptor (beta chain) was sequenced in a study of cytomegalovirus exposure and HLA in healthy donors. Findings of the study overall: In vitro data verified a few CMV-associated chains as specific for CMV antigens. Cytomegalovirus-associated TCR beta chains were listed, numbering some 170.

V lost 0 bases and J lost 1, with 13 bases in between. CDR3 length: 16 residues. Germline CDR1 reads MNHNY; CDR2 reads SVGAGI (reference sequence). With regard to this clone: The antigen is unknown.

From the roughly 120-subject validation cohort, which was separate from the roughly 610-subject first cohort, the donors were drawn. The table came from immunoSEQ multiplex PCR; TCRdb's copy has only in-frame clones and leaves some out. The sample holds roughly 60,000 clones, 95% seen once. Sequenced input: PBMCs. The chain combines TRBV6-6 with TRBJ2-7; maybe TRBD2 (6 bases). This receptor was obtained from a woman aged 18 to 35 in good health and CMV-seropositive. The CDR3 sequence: CASSYSIFGTSYEQYF. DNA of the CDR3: TGTGCCAGCAGTTACTCGATCTTTGGGACTTCCTACGAGCAGTACTTC.